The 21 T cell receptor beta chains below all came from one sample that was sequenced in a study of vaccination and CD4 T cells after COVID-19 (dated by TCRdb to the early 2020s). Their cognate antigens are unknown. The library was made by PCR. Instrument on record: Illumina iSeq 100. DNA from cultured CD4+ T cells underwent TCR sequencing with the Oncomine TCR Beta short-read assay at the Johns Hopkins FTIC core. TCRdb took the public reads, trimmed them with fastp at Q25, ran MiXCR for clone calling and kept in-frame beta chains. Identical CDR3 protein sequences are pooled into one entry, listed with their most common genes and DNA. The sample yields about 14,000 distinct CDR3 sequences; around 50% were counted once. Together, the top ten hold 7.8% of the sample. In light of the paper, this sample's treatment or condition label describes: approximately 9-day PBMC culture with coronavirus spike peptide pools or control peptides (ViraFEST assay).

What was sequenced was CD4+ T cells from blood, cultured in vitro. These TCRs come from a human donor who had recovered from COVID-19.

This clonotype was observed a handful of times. CDR3 sequence reads: CSAKEGQDTEAFF. The CDR3 DNA sequence: TGCAGTGCTAAGGAGGGGCAGGACACTGAAGCTTTCTTT. The rearrangement links TRBV20-1 to TRBJ1-1, with TRBD1 as a possible D gene (5 bases). The CDR3 covers 13 residues. V shed 4 bases and J shed 3 bases, with 12 bases lying between them. Looked up from germline, CDR1 is DFQATT and CDR2 is SNEGSKA (reference sequence).

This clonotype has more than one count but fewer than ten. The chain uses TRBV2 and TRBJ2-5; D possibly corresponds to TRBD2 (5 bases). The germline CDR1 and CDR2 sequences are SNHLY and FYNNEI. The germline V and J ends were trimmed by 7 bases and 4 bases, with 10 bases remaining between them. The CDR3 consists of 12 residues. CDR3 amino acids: CASTGRGETQYF. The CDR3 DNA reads TGTGCCAGCACGGGGAGAGGAGAGACCCAGTACTTC. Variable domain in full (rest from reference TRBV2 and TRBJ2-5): EPEVTQTPSHQVTQMGQEVILRCVPISNHLYFYWYRQILGQKVEFLVSFYNNEISEKSEIFDDQFSVERPDGSNFTLKIRSTKLEDSAMYFCASTGRGETQYFGPGTRLLVL.

CDR3 DNA: TGTGCCTGGATGGGGGGATCAGGAAACACCATATATTTT. It translates to CAWMGGSGNTIYF. The rearrangement links TRBV30 to TRBJ1-3, with D tentatively TRBD1 (5 bases). V was pared by 4 bases and J by 4 bases, with 11 bases between. In germline, CDR1 is GTSNPN, CDR2 SVGIG (reference sequence). The CDR3 spans 13 residues.

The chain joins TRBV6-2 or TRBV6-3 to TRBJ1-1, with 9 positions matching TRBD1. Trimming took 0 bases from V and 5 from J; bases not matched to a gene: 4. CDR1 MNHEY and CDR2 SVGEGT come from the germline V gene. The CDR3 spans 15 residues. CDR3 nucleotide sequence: TGTGCCAGCAGTTACTCCGGGACAGGGAGAACTGAAGCTTTCTTT. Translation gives CASSYSGTGRTEAFF.

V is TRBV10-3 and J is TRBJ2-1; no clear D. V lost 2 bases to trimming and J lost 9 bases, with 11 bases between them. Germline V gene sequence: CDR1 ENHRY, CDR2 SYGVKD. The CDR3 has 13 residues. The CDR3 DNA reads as TGTGCCATCAGTGAGAACGCGCCCAGTGAGCAGTTCTTC. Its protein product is CAISENAPSEQFF.

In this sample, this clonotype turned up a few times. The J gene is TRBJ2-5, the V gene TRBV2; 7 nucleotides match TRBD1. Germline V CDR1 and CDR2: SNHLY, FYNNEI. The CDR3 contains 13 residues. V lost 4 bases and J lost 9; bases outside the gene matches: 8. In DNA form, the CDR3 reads TGTGCCAGCAGTGGAACAGGGCAGGGGGCCCAGTACTTC. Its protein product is CASSGTGQGAQYF.

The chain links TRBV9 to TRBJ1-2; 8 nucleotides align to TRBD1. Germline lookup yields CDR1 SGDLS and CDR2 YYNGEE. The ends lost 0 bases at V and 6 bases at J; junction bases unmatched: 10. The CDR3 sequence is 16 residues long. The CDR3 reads CASSVVVSGGLDGYTF. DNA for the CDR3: TGTGCCAGCAGCGTAGTGGTGTCAGGGGGCTTGGATGGCTACACCTTC. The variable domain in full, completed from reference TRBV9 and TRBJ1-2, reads DSGVTQTPKHLITATGQRVTLRCSPRSGDLSVYWYQQSLDQGLQFLIQYYNGEERAKGNILERFSAQQFPDLHSELNLSSLELGDSALYFCASSVVVSGGLDGYTFGSGTRLTVV.

The CDR3 loop reads CASSSRLAGGLNEQFF. CDR3 DNA: TGCGCCAGCAGCTCTCGACTAGCGGGAGGACTAAATGAGCAGTTCTTC. This chain links TRBV5-1 with TRBJ2-1; 13 nucleotides agree with TRBD2. With V trimmed by 3 bases and J by 7 bases, 7 bases remained unmatched. Looked up from germline, CDR1 is SGHRS and CDR2 is YFSETQ. The CDR3 is made up of 16 amino acids.

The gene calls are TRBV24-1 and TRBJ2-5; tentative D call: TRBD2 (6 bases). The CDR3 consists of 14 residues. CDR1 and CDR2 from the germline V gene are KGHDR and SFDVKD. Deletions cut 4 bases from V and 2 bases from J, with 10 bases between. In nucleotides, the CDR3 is TGTGCCACCAGTGACTCACTAGCTCAAGAGACCCAGTACTTC. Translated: CATSDSLAQETQYF.

In DNA, the CDR3 is TGTGCCAGCAGTTGGGACAGGGGAGTTTTTGAGACCCAGTACTTC. This encodes CASSWDRGVFETQYF. The V call is TRBV7-9, the J call TRBJ2-5, with TRBD1 matching 10 bases. CDR1 and CDR2 (germline): SEHNR, FQNEAQ (reference sequence). The CDR3 covers 15 residues. V shed 6 bases and J 5 bases; nucleotides not matched to a gene: 9. Using reference TRBV7-9 and TRBJ2-5 for the parts outside the CDR3, the full variable domain is DTGVSQNPRHKITKRGQNVTFRCDPISEHNRLYWYRQTLGQGPEFLTYFQNEAQLEKSRLLSDRFSAERPKGSFSTLEIQRTEQGDSAMYLCASSWDRGVFETQYFGPGTRLLVL.

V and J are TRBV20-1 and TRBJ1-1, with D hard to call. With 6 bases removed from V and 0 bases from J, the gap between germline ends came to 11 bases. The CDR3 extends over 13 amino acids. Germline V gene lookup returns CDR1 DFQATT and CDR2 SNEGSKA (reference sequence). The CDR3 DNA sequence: TGCAGTGCCCAGCAACAGTTGAACACTGAAGCTTTCTTT. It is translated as CSAQQQLNTEAFF.

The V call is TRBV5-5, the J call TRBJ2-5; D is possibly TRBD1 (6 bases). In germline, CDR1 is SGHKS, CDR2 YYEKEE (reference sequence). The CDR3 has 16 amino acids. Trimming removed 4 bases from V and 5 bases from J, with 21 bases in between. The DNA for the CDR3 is TGTGCCAGCAGCCCCGTTTTTGGGGGCTATGGGGAGACCCAGTACTTC. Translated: CASSPVFGGYGETQYF.

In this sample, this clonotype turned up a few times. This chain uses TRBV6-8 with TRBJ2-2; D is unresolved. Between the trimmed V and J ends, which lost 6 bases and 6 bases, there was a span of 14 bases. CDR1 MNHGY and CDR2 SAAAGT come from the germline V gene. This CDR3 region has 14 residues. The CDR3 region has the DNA TGTGCCAGCAGACCCACCCACGAGGCCGGGGAGCTGTTTTTT. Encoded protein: CASRPTHEAGELFF.

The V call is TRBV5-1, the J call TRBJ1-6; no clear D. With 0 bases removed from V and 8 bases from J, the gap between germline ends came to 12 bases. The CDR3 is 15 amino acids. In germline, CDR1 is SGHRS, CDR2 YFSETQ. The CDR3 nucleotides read TGCGCCAGCAGCTTGGTTTCAGGCGCTTATTCACCCCTCCACTTT. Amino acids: CASSLVSGAYSPLHF.

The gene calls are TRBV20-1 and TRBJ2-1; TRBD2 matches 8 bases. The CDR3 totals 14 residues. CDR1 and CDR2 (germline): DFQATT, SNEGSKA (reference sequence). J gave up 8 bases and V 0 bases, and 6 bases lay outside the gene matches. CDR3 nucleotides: TGCAGTGCTAGAGAAAGCGGGAGTAGGTATGAGCAGTTCTTC. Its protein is CSARESGSRYEQFF.

The CDR3 coding sequence is TGTGCCAGCAGTTCGTTGACAGGGATGTCCGGGGGGACCCAGTACTTC. It specifies CASSSLTGMSGGTQYF. This chain connects TRBV6-2 or TRBV6-3 to TRBJ2-5; weak D call: TRBD1 (7 bases). This CDR3 contains 16 residues. Trimming removed 4 bases at V and 7 bases at J, with 22 bases between. CDR1 MNHEY and CDR2 SVGEGT come from the germline V gene.

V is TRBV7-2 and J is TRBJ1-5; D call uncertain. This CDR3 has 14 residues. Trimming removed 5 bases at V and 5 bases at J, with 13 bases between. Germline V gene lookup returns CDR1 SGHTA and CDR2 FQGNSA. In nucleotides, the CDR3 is TGTGCCAGCAGCCACCGCGGAGGACATCAGCCCCAGCATTTT. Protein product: CASSHRGGHQPQHF. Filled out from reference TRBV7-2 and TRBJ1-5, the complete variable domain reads GAGVSQSPSNKVTEKGKDVELRCDPISGHTALYWYRQSLGQGLEFLIYFQGNSAPDKSGLPSDRFSAERTGGSVSTLTIQRTQQEDSAVYLCASSHRGGHQPQHFGDGTRLSIL.

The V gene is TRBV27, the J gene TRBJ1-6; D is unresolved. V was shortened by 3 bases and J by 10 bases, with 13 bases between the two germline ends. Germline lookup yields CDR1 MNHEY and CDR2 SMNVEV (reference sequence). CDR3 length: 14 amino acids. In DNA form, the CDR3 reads TGTGCCAGCAGTTTCCGGGAGGGTTGGTCACCCCTCCACTTT. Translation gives CASSFREGWSPLHF.

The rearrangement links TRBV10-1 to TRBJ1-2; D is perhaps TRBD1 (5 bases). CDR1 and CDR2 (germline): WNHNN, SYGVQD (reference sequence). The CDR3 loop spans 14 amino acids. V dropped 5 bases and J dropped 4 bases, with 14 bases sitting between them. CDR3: CASSTTGTPYGYTF. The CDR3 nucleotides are TGCGCCAGCAGTACAACCGGGACGCCCTATGGCTACACCTTC.

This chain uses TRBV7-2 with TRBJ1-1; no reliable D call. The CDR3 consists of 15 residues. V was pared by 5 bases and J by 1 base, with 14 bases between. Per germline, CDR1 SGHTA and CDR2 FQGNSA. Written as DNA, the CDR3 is TGTGCCAGCAGCACCACCCCGTACGGGAACACTGAAGCTTTCTTT. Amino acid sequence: CASSTTPYGNTEAFF. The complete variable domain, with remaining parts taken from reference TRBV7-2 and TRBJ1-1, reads GAGVSQSPSNKVTEKGKDVELRCDPISGHTALYWYRQSLGQGLEFLIYFQGNSAPDKSGLPSDRFSAERTGGSVSTLTIQRTQQEDSAVYLCASSTTPYGNTEAFFGQGTRLTVV.

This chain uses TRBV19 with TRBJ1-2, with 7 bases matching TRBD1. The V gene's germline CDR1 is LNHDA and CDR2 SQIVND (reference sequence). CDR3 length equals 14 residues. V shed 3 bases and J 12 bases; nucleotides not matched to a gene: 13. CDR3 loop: CASSIARDRPINTF. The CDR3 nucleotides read TGTGCCAGTAGTATTGCTCGGGACAGACCTATAAACACCTTC.